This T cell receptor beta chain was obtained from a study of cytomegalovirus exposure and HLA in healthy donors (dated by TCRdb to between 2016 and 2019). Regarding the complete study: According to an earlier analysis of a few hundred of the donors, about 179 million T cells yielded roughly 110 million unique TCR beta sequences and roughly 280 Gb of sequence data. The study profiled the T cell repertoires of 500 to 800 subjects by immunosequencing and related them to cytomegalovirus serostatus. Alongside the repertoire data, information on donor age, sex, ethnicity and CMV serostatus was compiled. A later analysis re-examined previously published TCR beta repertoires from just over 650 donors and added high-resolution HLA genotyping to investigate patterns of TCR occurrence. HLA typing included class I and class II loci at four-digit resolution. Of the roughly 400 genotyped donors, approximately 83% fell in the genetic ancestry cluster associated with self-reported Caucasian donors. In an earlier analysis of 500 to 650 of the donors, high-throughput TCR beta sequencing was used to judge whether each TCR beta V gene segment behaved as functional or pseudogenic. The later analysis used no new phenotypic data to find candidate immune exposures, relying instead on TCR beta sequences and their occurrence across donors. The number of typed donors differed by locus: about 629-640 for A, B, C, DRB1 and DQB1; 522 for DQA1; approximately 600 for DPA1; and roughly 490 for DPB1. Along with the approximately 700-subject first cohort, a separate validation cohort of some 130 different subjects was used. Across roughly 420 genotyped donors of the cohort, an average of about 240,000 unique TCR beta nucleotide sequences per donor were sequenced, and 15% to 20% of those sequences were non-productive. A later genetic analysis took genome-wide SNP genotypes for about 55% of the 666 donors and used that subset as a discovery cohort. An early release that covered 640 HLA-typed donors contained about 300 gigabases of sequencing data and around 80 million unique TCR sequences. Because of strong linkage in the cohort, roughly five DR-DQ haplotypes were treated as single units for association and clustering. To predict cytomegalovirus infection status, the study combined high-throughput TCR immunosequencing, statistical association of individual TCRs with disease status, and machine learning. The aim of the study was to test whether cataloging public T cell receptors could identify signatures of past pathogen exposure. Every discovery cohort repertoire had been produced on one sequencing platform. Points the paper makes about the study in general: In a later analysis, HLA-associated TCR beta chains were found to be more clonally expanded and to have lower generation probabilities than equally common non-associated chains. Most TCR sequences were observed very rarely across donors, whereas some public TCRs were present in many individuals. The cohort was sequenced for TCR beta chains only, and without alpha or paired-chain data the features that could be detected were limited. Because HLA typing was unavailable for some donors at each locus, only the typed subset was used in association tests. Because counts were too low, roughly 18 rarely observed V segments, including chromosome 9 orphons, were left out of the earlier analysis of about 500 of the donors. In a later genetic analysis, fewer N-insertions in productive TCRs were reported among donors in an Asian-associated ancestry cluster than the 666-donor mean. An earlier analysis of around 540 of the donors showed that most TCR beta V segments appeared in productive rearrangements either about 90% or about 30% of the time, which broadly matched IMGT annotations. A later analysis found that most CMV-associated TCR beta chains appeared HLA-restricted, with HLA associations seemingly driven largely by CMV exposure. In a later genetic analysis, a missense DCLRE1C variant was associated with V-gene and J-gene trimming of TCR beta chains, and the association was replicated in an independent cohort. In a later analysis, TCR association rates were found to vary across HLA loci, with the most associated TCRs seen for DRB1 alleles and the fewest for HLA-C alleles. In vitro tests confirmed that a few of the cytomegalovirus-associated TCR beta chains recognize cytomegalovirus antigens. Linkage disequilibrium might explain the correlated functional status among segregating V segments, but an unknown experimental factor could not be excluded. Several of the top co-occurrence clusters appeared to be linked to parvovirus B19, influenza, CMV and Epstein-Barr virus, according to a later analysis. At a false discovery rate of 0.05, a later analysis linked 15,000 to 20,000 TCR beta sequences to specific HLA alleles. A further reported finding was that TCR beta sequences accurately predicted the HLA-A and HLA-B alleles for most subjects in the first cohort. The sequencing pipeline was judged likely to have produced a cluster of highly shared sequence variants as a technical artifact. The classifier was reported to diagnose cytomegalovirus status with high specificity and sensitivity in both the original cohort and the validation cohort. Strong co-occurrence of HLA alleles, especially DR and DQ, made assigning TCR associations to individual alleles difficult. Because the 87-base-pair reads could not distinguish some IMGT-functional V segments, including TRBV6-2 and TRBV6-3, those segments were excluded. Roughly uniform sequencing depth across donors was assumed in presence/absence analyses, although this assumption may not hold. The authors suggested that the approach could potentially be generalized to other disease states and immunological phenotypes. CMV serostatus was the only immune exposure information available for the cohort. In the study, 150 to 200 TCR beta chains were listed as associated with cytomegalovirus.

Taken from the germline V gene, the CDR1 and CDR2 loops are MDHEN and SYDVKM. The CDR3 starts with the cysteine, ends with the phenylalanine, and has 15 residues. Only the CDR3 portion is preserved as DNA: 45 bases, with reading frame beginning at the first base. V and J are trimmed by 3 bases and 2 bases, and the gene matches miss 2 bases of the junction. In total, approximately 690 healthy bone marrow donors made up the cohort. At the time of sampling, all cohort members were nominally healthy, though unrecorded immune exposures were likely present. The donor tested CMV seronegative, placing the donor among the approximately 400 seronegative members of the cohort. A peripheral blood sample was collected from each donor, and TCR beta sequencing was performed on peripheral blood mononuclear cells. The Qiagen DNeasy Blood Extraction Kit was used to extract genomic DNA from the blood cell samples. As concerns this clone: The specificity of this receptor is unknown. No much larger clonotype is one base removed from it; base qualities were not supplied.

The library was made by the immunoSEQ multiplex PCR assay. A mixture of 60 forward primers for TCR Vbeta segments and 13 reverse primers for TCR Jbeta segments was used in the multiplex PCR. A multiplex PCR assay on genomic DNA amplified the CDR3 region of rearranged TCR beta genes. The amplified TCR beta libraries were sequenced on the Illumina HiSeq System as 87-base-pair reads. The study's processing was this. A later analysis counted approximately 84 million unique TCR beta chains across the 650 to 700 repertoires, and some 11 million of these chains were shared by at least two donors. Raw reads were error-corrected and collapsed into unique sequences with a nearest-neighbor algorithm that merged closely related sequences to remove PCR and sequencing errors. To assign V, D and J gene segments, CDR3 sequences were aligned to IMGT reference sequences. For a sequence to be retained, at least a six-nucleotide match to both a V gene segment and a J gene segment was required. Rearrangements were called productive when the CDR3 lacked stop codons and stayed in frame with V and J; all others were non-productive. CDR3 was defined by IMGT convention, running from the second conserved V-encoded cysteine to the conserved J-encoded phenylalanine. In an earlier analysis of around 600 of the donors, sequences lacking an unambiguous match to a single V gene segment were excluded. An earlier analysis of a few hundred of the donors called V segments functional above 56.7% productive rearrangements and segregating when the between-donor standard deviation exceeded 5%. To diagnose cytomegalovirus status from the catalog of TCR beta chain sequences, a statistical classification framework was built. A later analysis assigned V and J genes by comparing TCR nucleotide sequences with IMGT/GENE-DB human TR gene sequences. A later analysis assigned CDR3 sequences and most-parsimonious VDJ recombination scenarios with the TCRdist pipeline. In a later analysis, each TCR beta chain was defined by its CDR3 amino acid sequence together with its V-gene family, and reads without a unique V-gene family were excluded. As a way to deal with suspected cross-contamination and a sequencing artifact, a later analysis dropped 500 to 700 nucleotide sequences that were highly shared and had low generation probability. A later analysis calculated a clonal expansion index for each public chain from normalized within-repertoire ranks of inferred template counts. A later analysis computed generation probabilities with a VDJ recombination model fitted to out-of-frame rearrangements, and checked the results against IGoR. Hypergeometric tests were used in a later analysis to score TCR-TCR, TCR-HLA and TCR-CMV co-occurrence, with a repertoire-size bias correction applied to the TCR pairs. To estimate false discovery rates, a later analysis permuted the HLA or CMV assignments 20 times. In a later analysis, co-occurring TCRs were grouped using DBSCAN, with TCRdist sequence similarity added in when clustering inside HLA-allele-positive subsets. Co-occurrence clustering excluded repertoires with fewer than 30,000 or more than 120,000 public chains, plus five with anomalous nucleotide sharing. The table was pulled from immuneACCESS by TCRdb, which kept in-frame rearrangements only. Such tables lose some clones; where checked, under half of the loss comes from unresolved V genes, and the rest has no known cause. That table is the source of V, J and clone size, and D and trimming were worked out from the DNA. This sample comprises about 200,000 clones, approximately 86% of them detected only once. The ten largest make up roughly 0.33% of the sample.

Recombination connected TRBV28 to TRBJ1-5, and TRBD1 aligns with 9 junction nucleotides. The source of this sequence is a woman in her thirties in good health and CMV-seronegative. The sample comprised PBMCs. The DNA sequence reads TGTGCCAGCAGTTTGGACAGGGGAGGCAATCAGCCCCAGCATTTT. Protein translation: CASSLDRGGNQPQHF.